These 30 T cell receptor beta chains were sequenced from one sample in a study of T cell responses to AZD1222 COVID-19 vaccine. Libraries were prepared by immunoSEQ multiplex PCR; TCRdb keeps only in-frame clonotypes and omits some of them. The sample holds about 55,000 clones, roughly 90% seen once. This sample comprised peripheral blood, obtained on day 0 of AZD1222 vaccination. These receptors came from an adult in good health.

This clone was detected a few times. The V call is TRBV19, the J call TRBJ2-2; 7 nucleotides align to TRBD2. CDR1 LNHDA and CDR2 SQIVND come from the germline V gene (reference sequence). V shed 8 bases and J 0 bases; nucleotides not matched to a gene: 6. The CDR3 consists of 15 residues. The CDR3 bases are TGTGCCAGTGAGACCGGGACTACGAACACCGGGGAGCTGTTTTTT. This sequence encodes CASETGTTNTGELFF.

This chain connects TRBV11-2 to TRBJ1-2; TRBD1 is a possible D gene (6 bases). The CDR3 totals 13 residues. CDR1 is SGHAT, CDR2 FQNNGV, per germline. Trimming cost V 6 bases and J 4 bases, with 12 bases left between them. CDR3 DNA: TGTGCCAGCAGTCAGGACAGCTCCTATGGCTACACCTTC. As protein: CASSQDSSYGYTF. The full variable domain, rest sourced from reference TRBV11-2 and TRBJ1-2, is EAGVAQSPRYKIIEKRQSVAFWCNPISGHATLYWYQQILGQGPKLLIQFQNNGVVDDSQLPKDRFSAERLKGVDSTLKIQPAKLEDSAVYLCASSQDSSYGYTFGSGTRLTVV.

The chain joins TRBV5-1 to TRBJ2-2, with D tentatively TRBD2 (5 bases). Trimming pared 4 bases from V and 4 bases from J, leaving 14 bases between. Germline V CDR1 and CDR2: SGHRS, YFSETQ. The CDR3 sequence is 15 residues long. The CDR3 sequence is CASSVATSSTGELFF. Here the CDR3 DNA reads TGCGCCAGCAGCGTAGCAACTAGTTCCACCGGGGAGCTGTTTTTT.

The chain links TRBV7-9 to TRBJ1-2, with D possibly TRBD1 on 5 matching bases. V gave up 5 bases and J gave up 3 bases, with 13 bases separating them. Germline V gene sequence: CDR1 SEHNR, CDR2 FQNEAQ (reference sequence). This CDR3 region has 14 residues. The CDR3 nucleotides read TGTGCCAGCAGCCAACTAGCGGGGGACTATGGCTACACCTTC. Protein product: CASSQLAGDYGYTF.

This sequence joins TRBV3-1 (or the pseudogene TRBV3-2) and TRBJ1-1, with D maybe TRBD1 (5 bases). This CDR3 is built from 12 residues. Germline CDR1 is LGHDT and CDR2 is YNNKEL (reference sequence). The germline V and J ends were trimmed by 4 bases and 5 bases, with 8 bases remaining between them. The chain's CDR3 is CASSLWGTEAFF. The CDR3 DNA is TGTGCCAGCAGCCTCTGGGGGACTGAAGCTTTCTTT.

The chain employs TRBV27 and TRBJ2-3; 8 nucleotides align to TRBD2. The junction had 13 bases not matched to a gene; V was cut back by 5 bases and J by 0 bases. This CDR3 has 18 residues. CDR1 is MNHEY, CDR2 SMNVEV, per germline (reference sequence). The CDR3 nucleotides are TGTGCCAGCAGTCCCCGGGCATGGCTAGCGGGTAGCACAGATACGCAGTATTTT. Amino acids: CASSPRAWLAGSTDTQYF.

The J gene is TRBJ2-4, the V gene TRBV7-8; 7 positions agree with TRBD1. This CDR3 contains 16 residues. J was trimmed by 0 bases and V by 5 bases; bases with no gene match: 7. Germline V gives CDR1 SGHVS, CDR2 FQNEAQ. This chain's CDR3 is CASSADRALAKNIQYF. CDR3 DNA: TGTGCCAGCAGCGCAGACAGGGCTCTAGCCAAAAACATTCAGTACTTC.

This clone was detected once. The chain employs TRBV30 and TRBJ1-1; TRBD1 aligns across 7 bases. The CDR3 is 14 residues long. Germline V gene lookup returns CDR1 GTSNPN and CDR2 SVGIG (reference sequence). Unmatched junction bases numbered 7, after V lost 6 bases and J lost 0 bases. In DNA form, the CDR3 reads TGTGCCTGCCTACAGGGGTCGGTGAACACTGAAGCTTTCTTT. This encodes CACLQGSVNTEAFF.

This sequence joins TRBV27 and TRBJ2-4; no firm D call. Trimming removed 6 bases at V and 6 bases at J, with 24 bases between. The V gene's germline CDR1 is MNHEY and CDR2 SMNVEV (reference sequence). This CDR3 region has 17 residues. In DNA, the CDR3 is TGTGCCAGCAGCCTGACCCGTCAGAGCCGACAAGGAAACATTCAGTACTTC. Translating it yields CASSLTRQSRQGNIQYF.

This chain joins TRBV7-2 and TRBJ2-7; 7 nucleotides match TRBD1. Germline V gene lookup returns CDR1 SGHTA and CDR2 FQGNSA. The J segment lost 3 bases and the V segment lost 0 bases, leaving 5 bases of the junction unmatched. The CDR3 totals 15 residues. The CDR3 DNA is TGTGCCAGCAGCTTAGCCCCCGGGACAGACTACGAGCAGTACTTC. It codes for CASSLAPGTDYEQYF.

The rearrangement joins TRBV5-4 to TRBJ1-5; 7 bases map to TRBD1. CDR3 length equals 15 residues. Germline values: CDR1 SGHNT, CDR2 YYREEE (reference sequence). Trimming removed 0 bases from V and 4 bases from J; junction bases left unmatched: 4. In DNA form, the CDR3 reads TGTGCCAGCAGCTTGGAACAGGGGCGAAATCAGCCCCAGCATTTT. Amino acid sequence: CASSLEQGRNQPQHF.

J is TRBJ1-5 and V is TRBV7-2; D perhaps matches TRBD1 (5 bases). Germline V gene sequence: CDR1 SGHTA, CDR2 FQGNSA. There are 15 residues in the CDR3. V dropped 6 bases and J dropped 6 bases, with 18 bases sitting between them. The CDR3 DNA reads TGTGCCAGCAGTTTAATCAGGGATGGCTTTCAGCCCCAGCATTTT. Translated, it gives CASSLIRDGFQPQHF.

J is TRBJ2-7 and V is TRBV6-1, with 11 bases aligning to TRBD2. Germline CDR1 and CDR2: MNHNS and SASEGT. The CDR3 runs 16 residues. Trimming cost V 4 bases and J 5 bases; bases outside gene matches: 10. The CDR3 nucleotides read TGTGCCAGCAGTGTGTTAGCGGGAGGGGGACGGCACGAGCAGTACTTC. Translating gives CASSVLAGGGRHEQYF.

The J gene is TRBJ2-1, the V gene TRBV18, with 14 bases fitting TRBD2. The CDR3 totals 17 residues. J was trimmed by 6 bases and V by 0 bases; bases with no gene match: 4. Germline V CDR1 and CDR2: KGHSH, LQKENI. DNA for the CDR3: TGTGCCAGCTCACCACCGGGACTAGCGGGAGTAGGCAATGAGCAGTTCTTC. This translates into CASSPPGLAGVGNEQFF.

This chain links TRBV18 with TRBJ2-5; D not resolved. CDR1 is KGHSH and CDR2 is LQKENI in the germline V gene. The CDR3 is 11 amino acids. Trimming pared 2 bases from V and 5 bases from J, leaving 3 bases between. CDR3 region: CASSPGETQYF. The CDR3, as DNA: TGTGCCAGCTCACCAGGGGAGACCCAGTACTTC.

The chain carries TRBV27 and TRBJ1-6, with 9 bases aligning to TRBD1. Trimming at V came to 6 bases and at J to 0 bases, leaving 12 bases not matched to a gene. The germline V gene encodes CDR1 MNHEY and CDR2 SMNVEV (reference sequence). This CDR3 has 19 amino acids. The CDR3 nucleotides read TGTGCCAGCAGGCGGACAGGGGCCGCGGGGAGCTCCTATAATTCACCCCTCCACTTT. It yields the protein CASRRTGAAGSSYNSPLHF.

V gene TRBV5-1 combines with J gene TRBJ1-3; no definite D call. From germline, CDR1 is SGHRS and CDR2 YFSETQ. The V gene lost 4 bases and the J gene lost 5 bases, with 13 bases spanning the gap. This CDR3 region has 14 residues. CDR3 nucleotides: TGCGCCAGCAGCCCGGAGGGTGCACGAAACACCATATATTTT. It encodes CASSPEGARNTIYF.

The gene calls are TRBV9 and TRBJ2-7, with 12 bases lining up with TRBD2. CDR3 size: 14 residues. From germline, CDR1 is SGDLS and CDR2 YYNGEE. The trim removed 4 bases at V and 4 bases at J, leaving 3 bases unmatched. The CDR3 nucleotides are TGTGCCAGCAGCACTGGACTAGCGGGATACGAGCAGTACTTC. Translated, it gives CASSTGLAGYEQYF. Full variable domain (missing parts from reference TRBV9 and TRBJ2-7): DSGVTQTPKHLITATGQRVTLRCSPRSGDLSVYWYQQSLDQGLQFLIQYYNGEERAKGNILERFSAQQFPDLHSELNLSSLELGDSALYFCASSTGLAGYEQYFGPGTRLTVT.

The chain uses TRBV10-2 and TRBJ1-5, with D perhaps matching TRBD1 (6 bases). In germline, CDR1 is WSHSY, CDR2 SAAADI. This CDR3 spans 16 amino acids. V lost 6 bases and J 0 bases, leaving 15 bases between the germline ends. For the CDR3, the DNA is TGCGCCAGCAGAGACAGGACGGGGAATAGCAATCAGCCCCAGCATTTT. It specifies CASRDRTGNSNQPQHF.

The chain combines TRBV3-1 (or the pseudogene TRBV3-2) with TRBJ1-2; D is uncertain. The CDR3 is 11 amino acids. V was cut by 1 base and J by 7 bases, with 4 bases left in between. From germline, CDR1 is LGHDT and CDR2 YNNKEL (reference sequence). The CDR3 region is CASSQATGYTF. The CDR3 DNA is TGTGCCAGCAGCCAAGCAACTGGCTACACCTTC.

The V call is TRBV28, the J call TRBJ1-1; 7 bases match TRBD1. Germline CDR1 reads MDHEN; CDR2 reads SYDVKM. Trimming at V came to 5 bases and at J to 9 bases, leaving 12 bases not matched to a gene. The length of the CDR3 is 14 residues. The CDR3 DNA sequence: TGTGCCAGCAGTCCTGCCGGGACAGATGGAAAAGCTTTCTTT. Translated: CASSPAGTDGKAFF.

The gene calls are TRBV9 and TRBJ2-6; the match to TRBD2 covers 9 bases. This CDR3 is 19 amino acids long. Germline values: CDR1 SGDLS, CDR2 YYNGEE. V shed 3 bases, J shed 0 bases, and the junction held 10 bases outside the gene matches. The CDR3 coding sequence is TGTGCCAGCAGCGACCACAAGACTAGCGGAGCCTCTGGGGCCAACGTCCTGACTTTC. This gives the protein CASSDHKTSGASGANVLTF. The full variable domain, rest sourced from reference TRBV9 and TRBJ2-6, is DSGVTQTPKHLITATGQRVTLRCSPRSGDLSVYWYQQSLDQGLQFLIQYYNGEERAKGNILERFSAQQFPDLHSELNLSSLELGDSALYFCASSDHKTSGASGANVLTFGAGSRLTVL.

In DNA, the CDR3 is TGTGCCAGCAGCCCCGGCGGGGCGCAGGGTGAAAAACTGTTTTTT. Translating it yields CASSPGGAQGEKLFF. The chain combines TRBV7-9 with TRBJ1-4; TRBD1 is a possible D gene (5 bases). Per germline, CDR1 SEHNR and CDR2 FQNEAQ (reference sequence). This CDR3 is built from 15 residues. V shed 5 bases and J shed 7 bases, with 17 bases lying between them.

This sequence joins TRBV5-6 and TRBJ1-2; D not resolved. CDR1 is SGHDT, CDR2 YYEEEE, per germline. This CDR3 is built from 14 residues. V was shortened by 0 bases and J by 0 bases, with 6 bases between the two germline ends. The CDR3, as DNA: TGTGCCAGCAGCTTGGACTCGGCTAACTATGGCTACACCTTC. Translation: CASSLDSANYGYTF.

This sequence joins TRBV29-1 and TRBJ1-2; D is perhaps TRBD1 (6 bases). The germline gives CDR1 SQVTM, CDR2 ANQGSEA. Trimming pared 6 bases from V and 6 bases from J, leaving 8 bases between. CDR3 length: 10 residues. The CDR3 spells CSVGDNGYTF. The CDR3 DNA reads TGCAGCGTGGGGGACAATGGCTACACCTTC.

This chain links TRBV19 with TRBJ1-1; D is uncertain. The CDR3 has 13 amino acids. The ends were cut back, 5 bases at V and 0 bases at J, with 7 bases in the middle. Looked up from germline, CDR1 is LNHDA and CDR2 is SQIVND (reference sequence). The CDR3: CASSSRLNTEAFF. CDR3 in DNA: TGTGCCAGTAGTTCGCGGCTGAACACTGAAGCTTTCTTT.

The V gene is TRBV3-1 (or the pseudogene TRBV3-2), the J gene TRBJ2-3; D could derive from TRBD1 or TRBD2 (5 bases each). CDR3 length equals 15 residues. The germline CDR1 and CDR2 sequences are LGHDT and YNNKEL (reference sequence). V lost 4 bases and J 3 bases, leaving 14 bases between the germline ends. The CDR3 protein is CASSLTRAGTDTQYF. DNA for the CDR3: TGTGCCAGCAGCCTCACGAGGGCAGGGACAGATACGCAGTATTTT.

This chain links TRBV19 with TRBJ2-1, with 15 bases identical to TRBD2. J lost 7 bases, V lost 4 bases, and 8 bases had no gene match. CDR1 is LNHDA and CDR2 is SQIVND in the germline V gene (reference sequence). The CDR3 extends over 17 amino acids. The CDR3 DNA reads TGTGCCAGTAGTACACGAACCGGGACTAGCGGGAGGAATGAGCAGTTCTTC. Protein product: CASSTRTGTSGRNEQFF.

Only a few counts were recorded for this clone. The rearrangement links TRBV27 to TRBJ1-5; D is undetermined. V was pared by 6 bases and J by 3 bases, with 9 bases between. Germline CDR1 is MNHEY and CDR2 is SMNVEV (reference sequence). The CDR3 sequence is 13 residues long. The CDR3 is CASRAGSNQPQHF. CDR3 DNA: TGTGCCAGCAGGGCCGGATCCAATCAGCCCCAGCATTTT.

J is TRBJ1-2 and V is TRBV30, with D tentatively TRBD1 (5 bases). CDR3 length: 14 residues. Germline loops: CDR1 GTSNPN, CDR2 SVGIG (reference sequence). The germline V and J ends were trimmed by 1 base and 4 bases, with 13 bases remaining between them. The CDR3 loop is CAWSEGMGLYGYTF. CDR3 DNA: TGTGCCTGGAGTGAAGGGATGGGGCTCTATGGCTACACCTTC.